One sample yielded the 29 T cell receptor beta chains listed below, sequenced in a study of T cell changes during pregnancy in multiple sclerosis. TCRdb's copy holds only in-frame clones and misses some; the assay was immunoSEQ multiplex PCR. The sample shows 75,000 to 100,000 clones, 92% of them seen only once. Source: peripheral blood, taken after pregnancy. The receptors here all came from a female donor in good health, enrolled as a control in a pregnancy study.

The J gene is TRBJ1-1, the V gene TRBV9; D perhaps matches TRBD1 (6 bases). Trimming stripped 1 base from V and 7 bases from J, with 14 bases between. Germline CDR1 is SGDLS and CDR2 is YYNGEE. The CDR3 runs 14 residues. CDR3: CASSVQGGSSEAFF. As DNA, the CDR3 is TGTGCCAGCAGCGTACAAGGGGGATCAAGTGAAGCTTTCTTT.

V and J are TRBV5-1 and TRBJ1-1; D might be TRBD1 (6 bases). CDR1 is SGHRS, CDR2 YFSETQ, per germline. The CDR3 runs to 16 residues. The V and J ends lost 4 bases and 6 bases respectively, with 22 bases between them. Here the CDR3 DNA reads TGCGCCAGCAGCCTAGGCCTGACAGGCGAGAGGGCTGAAGCTTTCTTT. Its translation is CASSLGLTGERAEAFF.

The chain carries TRBV5-6 and TRBJ1-1; no reliable D call. In germline, CDR1 is SGHDT, CDR2 YYEEEE. V lost 0 bases and J 0 bases, leaving 12 bases between the germline ends. This CDR3 comprises 16 residues. In nucleotides, the CDR3 is TGTGCCAGCAGCTTGGGTGGCGGTTCGATGAACACTGAAGCTTTCTTT. Protein: CASSLGGGSMNTEAFF.

The CDR3, as DNA: TGTGCCACCAGCTCCGTGCGGCGGGTAGGGTTTGTGGCAGAGACCCAGTACTTC. It yields the protein CATSSVRRVGFVAETQYF. The rearrangement joins TRBV15 to TRBJ2-5; D perhaps matches TRBD2 (5 bases). Per germline, CDR1 LNHNV and CDR2 YYDKDF (reference sequence). The CDR3 totals 18 residues. Trimming pared 5 bases from V and 4 bases from J, leaving 26 bases between.

The chain links TRBV7-2 to TRBJ2-5; possibly TRBD2 for D (6 bases). The CDR3 has 12 residues. Trimming took off 7 bases at V and 4 bases at J, with 10 bases between the two ends. The germline CDR1 and CDR2 sequences are SGHTA and FQGNSA. DNA of the CDR3: TGTGCCAGCACCGGGAGTTCAGAGACCCAGTACTTC. It specifies CASTGSSETQYF.

The genes are TRBV9 and TRBJ2-2; tentative D call: TRBD1 (5 bases). CDR1 SGDLS and CDR2 YYNGEE come from the germline V gene. Between the trimmed V and J ends, which lost 4 bases and 1 base, there was a span of 14 bases. The CDR3 spans 16 residues. CDR3 amino acids: CASSLPTALNTGELFF. The CDR3 DNA reads TGTGCCAGCAGCTTACCGACAGCTCTGAACACCGGGGAGCTGTTTTTT.

J is TRBJ1-1 and V is TRBV4-2; 7 bases map to TRBD1. Unmatched junction bases numbered 3, after V lost 1 base and J lost 1 base. CDR1 is LGHNA and CDR2 is YNFKEQ in the germline V gene. CDR3 size: 15 residues. CDR3 in DNA: TGTGCCAGCAGCCAAGGGGGACAGTGGAACACTGAAGCTTTCTTT. Its translation: CASSQGGQWNTEAFF.

The V and J genes are TRBV10-3 and TRBJ2-7, with 9 bases matching TRBD1. The germline V gene has CDR1 ENHRY and CDR2 SYGVKD. The ends lost 3 bases at V and 6 bases at J; junction bases unmatched: 6. This CDR3 contains 14 residues. DNA of the CDR3: TGTGCCATCAGTGATGACAGGGGGTCCGTCGAGCAGTACTTC. Translated, it gives CAISDDRGSVEQYF.

The gene calls are TRBV27 and TRBJ2-7, with TRBD1 matching over 7 bases. CDR3 length: 15 residues. The V gene's germline CDR1 is MNHEY and CDR2 SMNVEV (reference sequence). The junction had 5 bases not matched to a gene; V was cut back by 0 bases and J by 3 bases. CDR3 region: CASSLSRDRFYEQYF. Written as DNA, the CDR3 is TGTGCCAGCAGTTTATCGAGGGACAGATTCTACGAGCAGTACTTC.

V is TRBV11-2 and J is TRBJ2-7; 7 bases map to TRBD2. The CDR3 covers 14 residues. V was clipped by 0 bases and J by 7 bases; unmatched bases: 6. The V gene's germline CDR1 is SGHAT and CDR2 FQNNGV. For the CDR3, the DNA is TGTGCCAGCAGCTTAGAAAGCGGGGCGGGGGAGCAGTACTTC. Amino acid sequence: CASSLESGAGEQYF.

The genes are TRBV11-3 and TRBJ2-1, with TRBD2 identical over 7 bases. With V trimmed by 5 bases and J by 9 bases, 4 bases remained unmatched. The germline V gene encodes CDR1 SGHNT and CDR2 YENEEA. The CDR3 is 12 residues long. DNA of the CDR3: TGTGCCAGCAGCCTCTCGGGAGGTGAGCAGTTCTTC. Translation: CASSLSGGEQFF.

On this clone itself: The DNA is omitted, as the CDR3 cannot be located on it reliably, and the CDR3 follows TCRdb's listing. This chain joins TRBV18 and TRBJ2-2; the D call of TRBD1 is as the table states it, not checked on the DNA. Germline CDR1 reads KGHSH; CDR2 reads LQKENI. The CDR3 spans 21 amino acids, including both terminal residues. The CDR3 sequence is CASSPSGRVQGGTANTGELFF.

On this clone itself: Distinct nucleotide sequences in the sample also encode this CDR3. The genes are TRBV6-4 and TRBJ1-1; D ambiguous. The V gene's germline CDR1 is MRHNA and CDR2 SNTAGT. CDR3 length: 13 residues. The V end was cut by 2 bases, the J end by 2 bases, with 6 bases between. This CDR3 is CASSDRENTEAFF. Written as DNA, the CDR3 is TGTGCCAGCAGTGACCGGGAAAACACTGAAGCTTTCTTT.

Points on this clone: The germline gene is not matched at one end of the junction; a read error may be the cause. V usage is TRBV7-9 and J usage is TRBJ2-1, with D unresolved. Germline V CDR1 and CDR2: SEHNR, FQNEAQ (reference sequence). This CDR3 has 11 residues. The CDR3 DNA is TGTGCCAGCAGCTCCAACAATGAGCAGTTCTTC. Protein sequence: CASSSNNEQFF.

The rearrangement links TRBV5-1 to TRBJ2-3, with a possible D match to TRBD2 (6 bases). Germline lookup yields CDR1 SGHRS and CDR2 YFSETQ. The CDR3 totals 15 residues. Deletions cut 0 bases from V and 4 bases from J, with 12 bases between. The CDR3 reads CASSLGLVGSDTQYF. Here the CDR3 DNA reads TGCGCCAGCAGCTTGGGACTAGTGGGATCAGATACGCAGTATTTT.

This chain connects TRBV7-9 to TRBJ2-2; D call uncertain. Germline V gene lookup returns CDR1 SEHNR and CDR2 FQNEAQ (reference sequence). This CDR3 is 13 amino acids long. V lost 4 bases, J lost 8 bases, and 11 bases lay in between. The CDR3 protein is CASSSPLPGELFF. CDR3 DNA: TGTGCCAGCAGCTCCCCGCTACCTGGGGAGCTGTTTTTT.

The rearrangement links TRBV29-1 to TRBJ2-1, with TRBD1 matching 7 bases. The J segment lost 13 bases and the V segment lost 6 bases, leaving 6 bases of the junction unmatched. This CDR3 contains 10 residues. CDR1 is SQVTM and CDR2 is ANQGSEA in the germline V gene. CDR3 DNA sequence: TGCAGCGTCTCTCGACAGGGTCAGTTCTTC. It translates to CSVSRQGQFF.

The chain carries TRBV7-8 and TRBJ2-3, with TRBD2 matching over 10 bases. There are 16 residues in the CDR3. CDR1 and CDR2 (germline): SGHVS, FQNEAQ. V shed 1 base and J 3 bases; nucleotides not matched to a gene: 4. The DNA of the CDR3 is TGTGCCAGCAGCTTAGACTTTAGCGGGGGGACAGATACGCAGTATTTT. This encodes CASSLDFSGGTDTQYF.

The rearrangement joins TRBV19 to TRBJ2-5; no clear D. Germline CDR1 is LNHDA and CDR2 is SQIVND (reference sequence). V was shortened by 6 bases and J by 3 bases, with 11 bases between the two germline ends. The CDR3 has 13 amino acids. The CDR3 spells CASSQQVKETQYF. CDR3 nucleotides: TGTGCCAGTAGCCAACAAGTGAAAGAGACCCAGTACTTC.

The genes are TRBV4-2 and TRBJ1-6; TRBD1 is a possible D gene (6 bases). CDR1 and CDR2 from the germline V gene are LGHNA and YNFKEQ. This CDR3 contains 16 residues. Trimming shortened V by 2 bases and J by 6 bases, and 14 bases separated the two germline ends. The CDR3 nucleotides read TGTGCCAGCAGCCAAACGAGGGGGGGTCCTAATTCACCCCTCCACTTT. This gives the protein CASSQTRGGPNSPLHF.

The table lists this clone with a count of one. The chain has TRBV10-3 and TRBJ2-2, with D unclear. The CDR3 extends over 15 amino acids. Germline V CDR1 and CDR2: ENHRY, SYGVKD. The V end was cut by 2 bases, the J end by 1 base, with 8 bases between. The CDR3 protein is CAISELTQNTGELFF. DNA of the CDR3: TGTGCCATCAGTGAGCTTACACAGAACACCGGGGAGCTGTTTTTT.

The chain couples TRBV7-2 to TRBJ2-7; D is ambiguous. The ends were cut back, 2 bases at V and 7 bases at J, with 18 bases in the middle. Germline V CDR1 and CDR2: SGHTA, FQGNSA. The CDR3 loop spans 15 amino acids. CDR3 bases: TGTGCCAGCAGCTTAAGCACCGCCCGGGTTGGGGAGCAGTACTTC. It codes for CASSLSTARVGEQYF.

The chain couples TRBV12-5 to TRBJ2-1; the D gene is possibly TRBD1 (5 bases). The V end lost 2 bases, the J end lost 12 bases, and 8 bases lay between the germline ends. This CDR3 comprises 11 residues. Germline CDR1 is LGHNT and CDR2 is FRNRAP. The CDR3 coding sequence is TGTGCTAGTGGTTTGTTAGGGGTGCAGTTCTTC. It is translated as CASGLLGVQFF.

The chain combines TRBV18 with TRBJ2-3; TRBD2 matches at 7 bases. V trimming: 0 bases; J trimming: 5 bases; junction bases outside the gene matches: 8. Per the germline V gene, CDR1 is KGHSH and CDR2 is LQKENI. The CDR3 is 16 amino acids. The CDR3 sequence: CASSPPGGAGVDTQYF. Here the CDR3 DNA reads TGTGCCAGCTCACCACCGGGAGGGGCCGGGGTAGATACGCAGTATTTT.

This clone appeared once. The chain joins TRBV10-3 to TRBJ2-7, with D possibly being TRBD2 (5 bases). Trimming shortened V by 4 bases and J by 0 bases, and 13 bases separated the two germline ends. The CDR3 contains 15 residues. The V gene's germline CDR1 is ENHRY and CDR2 SYGVKD. This chain's CDR3 is CAISGNSAGSYEQYF. The DNA of the CDR3 is TGTGCCATCAGTGGTAATAGCGCTGGCTCCTACGAGCAGTACTTC.

The chain joins TRBV5-1 to TRBJ2-3, with 10 bases identical to TRBD1. The V segment lost 0 bases and the J segment 4 bases; nucleotides outside the gene matches: 2. Germline-derived CDR1 and CDR2 are SGHRS and YFSETQ. This CDR3 region has 15 residues. The CDR3 DNA is TGCGCCAGCAGCTTGGTTGGACAGGGGGCAGATACGCAGTATTTT. Its protein product is CASSLVGQGADTQYF.

The rearrangement links TRBV28 to TRBJ1-5; no clear D gene. The CDR3 extends over 14 amino acids. The germline V gene encodes CDR1 MDHEN and CDR2 SYDVKM. V lost 0 bases and J 1 base, leaving 4 bases between the germline ends. The CDR3 DNA reads as TGTGCCAGCAGTTTATGGGGCAGCAATCAGCCCCAGCATTTT. This gives the protein CASSLWGSNQPQHF.

DNA of the CDR3: TGCGCCAGCATGGGGGGACGAGTCCAAGAGACCCAGTACTTC. It yields the protein CASMGGRVQETQYF. The V gene is TRBV10-1, the J gene TRBJ2-5; tentatively, D is TRBD2 (6 bases). CDR1 WNHNN and CDR2 SYGVQD come from the germline V gene (reference sequence). Trimming removed 7 bases from V and 1 base from J, with 13 bases in between. The CDR3 loop spans 14 amino acids.

The rearrangement uses TRBV10-2 and TRBJ1-1; TRBD1 aligns across 12 bases. Unmatched junction bases numbered 9, after V lost 0 bases and J lost 1 base. The germline V gene has CDR1 WSHSY and CDR2 SAAADI. There are 19 residues in the CDR3. The CDR3 sequence: CASSESLWDRGQKNTEAFF. The CDR3 DNA follows: TGCGCCAGCAGTGAGTCGCTTTGGGACAGGGGGCAAAAGAACACTGAAGCTTTCTTT.